This T cell receptor beta chain derives from a study of spatial heterogeneity in lung cancer. V shed 5 bases, J shed 5 bases, and the junction held 3 bases outside the gene matches. Germline CDR1 is SGHTA and CDR2 is FQGNSA. The CDR3 runs to 13 residues. TCRdb called the 5' RACE reads again in MiXCR, with one record for every CDR3 protein. The sample has roughly 23,000 distinct CDR3 sequences, around 4.5% seen once. This clonotype is deemed medium-sized. Time point defined: sample taken at primary tumor resection. The J gene is TRBJ2-3, the V gene TRBV7-2; TRBD2 matches at 8 bases. The sequence was collected from a male donor with early-stage non-small cell lung cancer. Source: PBMCs, taken at surgery. This CDR3 reads CASSRTSGDTQYF. The CDR3 bases are TGTGCCAGCAGCCGAACTAGCGGAGATACGCAGTATTTT.